The source of this T cell receptor (beta chain) is a study of blood T cells in healthy people across ages. About the study: About one barcoded beta molecule per two T cells was the capture yield of template switching. Study findings and constraints: TCR beta diversity per million T cells fell roughly linearly with age.

This clonotype was picked up one time. Antigen: not known. Per germline, CDR1 SGDLS and CDR2 YYNGEE. V was pared by 0 bases and J by 4 bases, with 16 bases between. The CDR3 runs 16 residues. A sample-barcoded 5' primer and a J-beta primer mix were used in a second PCR of roughly 7 to 11 cycles. Carrying 12 random nucleotides, a template-switch adaptor labeled each individual cDNA molecule. All samples yielded 2.5 million or more CDR3-containing paired-end reads. TCRdb re-derived calls from the 5' RACE reads in MiXCR, one entry per CDR3 protein. This table has around 1,600,000 distinct CDR3 sequences, 35% to 45% appearing once.

Material: blood. The J gene is TRBJ2-5, the V gene TRBV9; possible D gene TRBD2, 6 bases. The TCR sequence derives from a woman aged 18 to 35 in good health. This CDR3 reads CASSVEAGLVGETQYF. In DNA form, the CDR3 reads TGTGCCAGCAGCGTAGAGGCGGGGCTAGTGGGAGAGACCCAGTACTTC.